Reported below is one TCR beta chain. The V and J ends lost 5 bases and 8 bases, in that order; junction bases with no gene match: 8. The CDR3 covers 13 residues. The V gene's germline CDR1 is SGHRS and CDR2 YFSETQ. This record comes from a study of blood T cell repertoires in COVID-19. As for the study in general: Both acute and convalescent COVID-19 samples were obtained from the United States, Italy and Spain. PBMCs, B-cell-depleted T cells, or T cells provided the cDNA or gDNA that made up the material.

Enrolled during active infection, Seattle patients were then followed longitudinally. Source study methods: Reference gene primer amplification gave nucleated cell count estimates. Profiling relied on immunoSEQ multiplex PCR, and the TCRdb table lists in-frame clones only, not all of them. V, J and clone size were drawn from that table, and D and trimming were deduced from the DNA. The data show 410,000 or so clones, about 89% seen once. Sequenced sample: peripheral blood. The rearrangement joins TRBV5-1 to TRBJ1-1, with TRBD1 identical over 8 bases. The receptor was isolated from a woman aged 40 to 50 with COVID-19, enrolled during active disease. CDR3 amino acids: CASSTGQGGEAFF. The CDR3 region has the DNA TGCGCCAGCAGTACAGGACAGGGAGGGGAAGCTTTCTTT.